This TCR beta chain was retrieved from a study of human T cells and chemical hapten exposure. As for the study in general: On roughly 2 cm by roughly 2 cm of upper inner arm skin, sensitization was performed with 2% DPC. Findings of the study overall: Having alopecia, donors may respond immunologically unlike healthy people. TCRs at high frequency, those above 1 in 1000, did not change with DPC sensitization.

In the source study's methods: Samples held a median of roughly 100,000 TCRs, range roughly 20,000–750,000. TCRdb independently ran MiXCR on the RACE reads; one entry per CDR3 protein. The V and J calls reflect TCRdb's pipeline rather than the authors' work. This table holds 55,000 to 75,000 distinct CDR3 sequences, 9.5% to 15% found once. In the case of this clonotype: The antigen is undetermined.

Described time point: patch test 3, about 24 weeks after DPC sensitization. The sample's treatment: therapeutic diphenylcyclopropenone sensitization with weekly scalp DPC. The TCR comes from a man aged 25 to 40 with alopecia areata. Some clones in this sample may be carry-over from other donors' samples. Sequenced here: whole blood, sampled in connection with sensitization to the hapten diphenylcyclopropenone (DPC).

The CDR3 DNA reads as TGTGCCAGTAGTGGAAGGACAACTCATAGCAATCAGCCCCAGCATTTT. Translated, it gives CASSGRTTHSNQPQHF. This chain connects TRBV19 to TRBJ1-5; TRBD1 is a possible D gene (5 bases). The CDR3 is made up of 16 amino acids. In germline, CDR1 is LNHDA, CDR2 SQIVND (reference sequence). Trimming removed 5 bases at V and 0 bases at J, with 14 bases between.